What follows are 9 T cell receptor beta chains derived from one specimen sequenced in a study of beta chain features in type 1 diabetes. Sequenced material consisted of expressed TCRB transcripts (all of the isolated RNA was reverse transcribed). Generated by immunoSEQ multiplex PCR, the TCRdb table keeps only in-frame clones and is missing some. Of about 140,000 clones in the sample, roughly 9.3% are singletons; the top ten hold approximately 0.69%. The source material was central memory CD4+ T cells from blood. The receptors were sampled from a middle-aged woman in good health.

This clone was counted between two and nine times. The rearrangement joins TRBV7-9 to TRBJ1-5, with D possibly TRBD1 on 5 matching bases. Trimming pared 4 bases from V and 6 bases from J, leaving 19 bases between. CDR1 is SEHNR and CDR2 is FQNEAQ in the germline V gene (reference sequence). This CDR3 spans 16 amino acids. The CDR3 spells CASSYYGTGQGQPQHF. The CDR3 nucleotides are TGTGCCAGCAGCTATTACGGCACCGGACAAGGTCAGCCCCAGCATTTT.

CDR3 protein: CASSLAQAGVRRYTF. CDR3 DNA: TGCGCCAGCAGCTTGGCCCAGGCAGGGGTCCGTCGGTACACCTTC. The genes are TRBV5-1 and TRBJ1-2, with D tentatively TRBD1 (6 bases). The CDR3 covers 15 residues. Germline-derived CDR1 and CDR2 are SGHRS and YFSETQ. Trimming removed 0 bases from V and 11 bases from J, with 20 bases in between.

This clone came up a few times. The chain employs TRBV7-9 and TRBJ1-2; D unclear. Germline CDR1 reads SEHNR; CDR2 reads FQNEAQ (reference sequence). This CDR3 comprises 13 residues. Trimming left V 4 bases short and J 2 bases short, with 8 bases between. The CDR3 spells CASSSPPNYGYTF. The CDR3 DNA reads as TGTGCCAGCAGCTCCCCTCCCAACTATGGCTACACCTTC.

The gene calls are TRBV9 and TRBJ2-2; possible D gene TRBD2, 5 bases. CDR3 size: 16 residues. The germline gives CDR1 SGDLS, CDR2 YYNGEE. Between the trimmed V and J ends, which lost 3 bases and 3 bases, there was a span of 15 bases. In DNA form, the CDR3 reads TGTGCCAGCAGCGCGGCTGGCGGGTCCTACACCGGGGAGCTGTTTTTT. Protein sequence: CASSAAGGSYTGELFF.

The chain recombines TRBV29-1 with TRBJ2-7; 10 nucleotides match TRBD2. The CDR3 consists of 13 residues. Germline V gives CDR1 SQVTM, CDR2 ANQGSEA. V shed 7 bases, J shed 4 bases, and the junction held 7 bases outside the gene matches. The CDR3 reads CSGSGGNEYEQYF. The CDR3 bases are TGCAGCGGTAGCGGGGGGAACGAATACGAGCAGTACTTC.

This clone has only a few counts. The chain joins TRBV7-9 to TRBJ1-1; D is unclear. Germline V gives CDR1 SEHNR, CDR2 FQNEAQ (reference sequence). Trimming took 2 bases from V and 7 from J, leaving 14 bases between them. This CDR3 comprises 14 residues. CDR3 bases: TGTGCCAGCAGCTTATCCGGGTCGGGTAGTGAAGCTTTCTTT. This encodes CASSLSGSGSEAFF.

The chain employs TRBV7-2 and TRBJ1-6, with D perhaps matching TRBD1 (5 bases). This CDR3 region has 15 residues. Trimming removed 5 bases at V and 7 bases at J, with 15 bases between. Per germline, CDR1 SGHTA and CDR2 FQGNSA. The CDR3 loop reads CASSQSRQLNSPLHF. In nucleotides, the CDR3 is TGTGCCAGCAGCCAAAGCCGACAGCTAAATTCACCCCTCCACTTT.

The V and J genes are TRBV7-2 and TRBJ2-7; 7 bases map to TRBD1. The germline V gene encodes CDR1 SGHTA and CDR2 FQGNSA. The junction had 10 bases not matched to a gene; V was cut back by 5 bases and J by 0 bases. This CDR3 contains 16 residues. This chain's CDR3 is CASSVSGQLSSYEQYF. The CDR3 DNA sequence: TGTGCCAGCAGCGTATCGGGACAGCTGAGCTCCTACGAGCAGTACTTC.

The V call is TRBV14, the J call TRBJ2-1; TRBD1 is a possible D gene (5 bases). The CDR3 length is 15 residues. Germline V gene data show CDR1 as SGHDN and CDR2 as FVKESK. V was trimmed by 4 bases and J by 6 bases, leaving 16 bases between them. CDR3 sequence reads: CASSRLSGAGNEQFF. The CDR3 DNA is TGTGCCAGCAGCCGCCTGAGTGGGGCCGGCAATGAGCAGTTCTTC.